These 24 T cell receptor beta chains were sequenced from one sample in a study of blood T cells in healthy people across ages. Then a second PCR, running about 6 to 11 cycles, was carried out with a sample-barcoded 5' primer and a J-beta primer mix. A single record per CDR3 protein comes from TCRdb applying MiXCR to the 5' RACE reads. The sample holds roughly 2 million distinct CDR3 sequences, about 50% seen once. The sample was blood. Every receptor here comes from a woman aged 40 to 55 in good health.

CDR3 amino acids: CASSVGLVGGNEQFF. The CDR3 nucleotides read TGTGCCAGCAGTGTCGGACTAGTGGGGGGCAATGAGCAGTTCTTC. V is TRBV12-3 or TRBV12-4 and J is TRBJ2-1; 7 bases are shared with TRBD2. This CDR3 contains 15 residues. V shed 5 bases and J 6 bases; nucleotides not matched to a gene: 10.

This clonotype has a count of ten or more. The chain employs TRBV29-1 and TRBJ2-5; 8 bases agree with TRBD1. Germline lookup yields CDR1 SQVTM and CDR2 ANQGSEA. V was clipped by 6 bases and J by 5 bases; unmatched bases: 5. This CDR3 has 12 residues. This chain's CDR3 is CSVADRVETQYF. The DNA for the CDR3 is TGCAGCGTCGCGGACAGGGTGGAGACCCAGTACTTC.

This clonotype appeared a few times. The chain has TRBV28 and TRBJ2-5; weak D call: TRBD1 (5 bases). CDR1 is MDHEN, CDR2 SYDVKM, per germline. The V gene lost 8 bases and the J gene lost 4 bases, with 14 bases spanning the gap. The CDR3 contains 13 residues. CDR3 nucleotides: TGTGCCAGCGGGGTGGGCAGGGCAGAGACCCAGTACTTC. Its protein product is CASGVGRAETQYF.

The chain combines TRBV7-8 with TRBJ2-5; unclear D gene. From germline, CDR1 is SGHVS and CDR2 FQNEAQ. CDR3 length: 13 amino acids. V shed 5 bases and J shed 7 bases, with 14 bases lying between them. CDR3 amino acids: CASSPASWGTQYF. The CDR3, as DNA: TGTGCCAGCAGCCCAGCCTCTTGGGGGACCCAGTACTTC.

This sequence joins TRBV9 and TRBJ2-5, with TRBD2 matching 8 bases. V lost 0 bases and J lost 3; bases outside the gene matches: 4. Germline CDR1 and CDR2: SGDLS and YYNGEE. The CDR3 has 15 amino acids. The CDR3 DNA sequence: TGTGCCAGCAGCGTAGAGGGTAGCGGGGAAGAGACCCAGTACTTC. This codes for CASSVEGSGEETQYF.

CDR3 DNA sequence: TGTGCCAGCAGACCGGGACTAGCGGAGCTCACAGATACGCAGTATTTT. It codes for CASRPGLAELTDTQYF. The rearrangement links TRBV2 to TRBJ2-3; TRBD2 matches 11 bases. CDR3 length: 16 amino acids. From germline, CDR1 is SNHLY and CDR2 FYNNEI. V lost 6 bases to trimming and J lost 2 bases; unmatched junction nucleotides: 7. The complete variable domain, with remaining parts taken from reference TRBV2 and TRBJ2-3, reads EPEVTQTPSHQVTQMGQEVILRCVPISNHLYFYWYRQILGQKVEFLVSFYNNEISEKSEIFDDQFSVERPDGSNFTLKIRSTKLEDSAMYFCASRPGLAELTDTQYFGPGTRLTVL.

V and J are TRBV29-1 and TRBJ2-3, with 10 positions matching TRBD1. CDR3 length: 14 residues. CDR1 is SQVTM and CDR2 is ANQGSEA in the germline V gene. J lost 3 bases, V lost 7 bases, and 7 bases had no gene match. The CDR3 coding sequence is TGCAGCGCCAAACGGGACAGGGGAACAGATACGCAGTATTTT. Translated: CSAKRDRGTDTQYF.

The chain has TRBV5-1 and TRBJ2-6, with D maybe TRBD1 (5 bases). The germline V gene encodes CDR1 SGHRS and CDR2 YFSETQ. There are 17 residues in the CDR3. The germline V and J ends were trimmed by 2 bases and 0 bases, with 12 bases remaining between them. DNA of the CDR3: TGCGCCAGCAGCTTCCAACAGGACAACTCTGGGGCCAACGTCCTGACTTTC. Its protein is CASSFQQDNSGANVLTF.

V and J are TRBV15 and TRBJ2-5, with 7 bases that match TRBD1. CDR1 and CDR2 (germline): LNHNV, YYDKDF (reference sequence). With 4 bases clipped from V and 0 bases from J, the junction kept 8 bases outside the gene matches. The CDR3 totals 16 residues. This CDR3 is CATSNLRGQDQETQYF. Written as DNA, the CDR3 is TGTGCCACCAGCAATCTGCGTGGACAGGACCAAGAGACCCAGTACTTC. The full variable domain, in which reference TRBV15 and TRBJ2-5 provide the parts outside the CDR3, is DAMVIQNPRYQVTQFGKPVTLSCSQTLNHNVMYWYQQKSSQAPKLLFHYYDKDFNNEADTPDNFQSRRPNTSFCFLDIRSPGLGDTAMYLCATSNLRGQDQETQYFGPGTRLLVL.

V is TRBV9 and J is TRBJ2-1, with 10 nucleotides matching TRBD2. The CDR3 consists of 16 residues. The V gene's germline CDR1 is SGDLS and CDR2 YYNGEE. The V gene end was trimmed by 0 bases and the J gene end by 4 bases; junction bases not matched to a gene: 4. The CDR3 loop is CASSVGTSGSYNEQFF. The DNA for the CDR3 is TGTGCCAGCAGCGTAGGGACTAGCGGCTCTTACAATGAGCAGTTCTTC.

The CDR3 loop reads CASSQDLGNEQYF. CDR3 sequence (DNA): TGTGCCAGCAGCCAAGATTTGGGAAACGAGCAGTACTTC. V gene TRBV14 combines with J gene TRBJ2-7; D uncertain. The germline gives CDR1 SGHDN, CDR2 FVKESK. The CDR3 loop spans 13 amino acids. Trimming stripped 0 bases from V and 5 bases from J, with 8 bases between.

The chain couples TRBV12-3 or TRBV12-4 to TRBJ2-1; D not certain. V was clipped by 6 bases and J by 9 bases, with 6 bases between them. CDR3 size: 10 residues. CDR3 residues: CASSRCEQFF. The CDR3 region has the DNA TGTGCCAGCAGCAGGTGTGAGCAGTTCTTC.

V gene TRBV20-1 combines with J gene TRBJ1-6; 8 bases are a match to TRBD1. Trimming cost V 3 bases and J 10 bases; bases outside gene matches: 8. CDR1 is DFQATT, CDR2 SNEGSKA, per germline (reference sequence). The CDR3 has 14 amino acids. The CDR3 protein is CSARRGQVTSPLHF. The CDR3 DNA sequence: TGCAGTGCTAGGAGGGGACAGGTTACCTCACCCCTCCACTTT.

The chain's CDR3 is CASSRDTFSNSGANVLTF. The CDR3 region has the DNA TGCGCCAGCAGTAGGGACACATTCTCCAACTCTGGGGCCAACGTCCTGACTTTC. This chain uses TRBV4-3 with TRBJ2-6; D perhaps matches TRBD1 (6 bases). The CDR3 runs to 18 residues. V lost 6 bases and J 0 bases, leaving 18 bases between the germline ends. Germline V lookup: CDR1 LGHNA, CDR2 YSLEER.

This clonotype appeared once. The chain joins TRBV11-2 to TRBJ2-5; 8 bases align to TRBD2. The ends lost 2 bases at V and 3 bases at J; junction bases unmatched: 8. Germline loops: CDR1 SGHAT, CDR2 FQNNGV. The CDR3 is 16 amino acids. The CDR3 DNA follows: TGTGCCAGCAGCTTAATCGCGGGGGGCCTGGAAGAGACCCAGTACTTC. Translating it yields CASSLIAGGLEETQYF.

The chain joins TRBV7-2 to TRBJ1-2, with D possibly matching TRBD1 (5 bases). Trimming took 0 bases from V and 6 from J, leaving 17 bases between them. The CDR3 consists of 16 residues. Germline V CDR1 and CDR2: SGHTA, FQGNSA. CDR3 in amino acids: CASSLAPGRNMNGYTF. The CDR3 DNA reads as TGTGCCAGCAGCTTAGCTCCGGGACGCAACATGAATGGCTACACCTTC.

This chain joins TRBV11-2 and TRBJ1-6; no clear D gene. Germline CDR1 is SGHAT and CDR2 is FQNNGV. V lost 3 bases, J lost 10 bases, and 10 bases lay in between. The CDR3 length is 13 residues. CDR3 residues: CASSLGHGSPLHF. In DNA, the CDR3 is TGTGCCAGCAGCTTGGGTCATGGGTCACCCCTCCACTTT.

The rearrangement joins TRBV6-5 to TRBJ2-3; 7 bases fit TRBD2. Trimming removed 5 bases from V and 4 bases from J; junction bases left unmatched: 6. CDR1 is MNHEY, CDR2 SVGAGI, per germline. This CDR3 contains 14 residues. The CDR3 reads CASSELASPDTQYF. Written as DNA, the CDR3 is TGTGCCAGCAGTGAACTAGCGTCCCCAGATACGCAGTATTTT.

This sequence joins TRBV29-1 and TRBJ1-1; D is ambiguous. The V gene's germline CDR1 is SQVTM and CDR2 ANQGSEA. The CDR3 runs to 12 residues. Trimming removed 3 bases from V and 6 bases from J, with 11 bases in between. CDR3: CSVEYSSAEAFF. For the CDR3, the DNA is TGCAGCGTTGAGTACAGCTCAGCTGAAGCTTTCTTT.

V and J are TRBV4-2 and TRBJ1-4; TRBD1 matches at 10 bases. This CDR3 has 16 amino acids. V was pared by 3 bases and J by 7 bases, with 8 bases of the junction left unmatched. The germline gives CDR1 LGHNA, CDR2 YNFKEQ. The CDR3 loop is CASSQSGTGAGEKLFF. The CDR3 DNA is TGTGCCAGCAGCCAGTCCGGGACAGGGGCAGGTGAAAAACTGTTTTTT.

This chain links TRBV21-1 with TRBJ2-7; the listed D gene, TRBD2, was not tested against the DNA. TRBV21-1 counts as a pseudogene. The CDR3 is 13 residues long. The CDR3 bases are TGTGCCAGCAGCCGGAGGTTAGTATACGAGCAGTACTTC. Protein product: CASSRRLVYEQYF.

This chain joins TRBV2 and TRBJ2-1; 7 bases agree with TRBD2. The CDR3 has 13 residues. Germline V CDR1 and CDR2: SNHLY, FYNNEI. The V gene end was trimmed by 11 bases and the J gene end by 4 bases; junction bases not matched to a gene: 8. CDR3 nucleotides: TGTGCCCGTCTGGGAGCGGGGTACAATGAGCAGTTCTTC. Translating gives CARLGAGYNEQFF.

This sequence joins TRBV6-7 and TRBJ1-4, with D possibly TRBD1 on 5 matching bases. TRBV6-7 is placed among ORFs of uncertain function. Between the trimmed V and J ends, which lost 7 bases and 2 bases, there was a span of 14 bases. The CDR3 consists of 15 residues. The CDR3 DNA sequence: TGTGCCAGCATGGTCGGGACGAGGACTAATGAAAAACTGTTTTTT. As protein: CASMVGTRTNEKLFF.

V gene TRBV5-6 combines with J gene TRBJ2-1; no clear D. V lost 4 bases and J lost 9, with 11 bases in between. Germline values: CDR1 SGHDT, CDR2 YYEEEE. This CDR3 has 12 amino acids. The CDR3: CASSGGSGEQFF. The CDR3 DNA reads TGTGCCAGCAGCGGTGGATCTGGTGAGCAGTTCTTC.